This T cell receptor (beta chain) is drawn from a study of OX40 agonist ivuxolimab in advanced cancers. For the study at large: Patients took ivuxolimab, an agonistic anti-OX40 (CD134) antibody. Ivuxolimab was administered intravenously to patients at 0.01 to 10 mg/kg every 2 weeks. Roughly two fifths of patients had received prior checkpoint inhibitor therapy.

The ends were cut back, 3 bases at V and 4 bases at J, with 7 bases in the middle. The V gene's germline CDR1 is SGHRS and CDR2 YFSETQ. This CDR3 spans 13 amino acids. Turning to this clone: Its antigen is unidentified.

General observations from the study: Within 6 weeks, CD4+ and CD8+ blood T cells expanded clonally at 0.1 to 3.0 mg/kg.

The repertoire was sequenced with immunoSEQ multiplex PCR; TCRdb's copy has only in-frame clones and lacks some. The sample records roughly 100,000 clones, 80% to 90% being singletons. The starting material was CD4+ or CD8+ T cells sorted from blood, obtained in a trial of the OX40 agonist ivuxolimab. The receptor's source is an adult with an advanced solid tumor such as melanoma, head and neck, liver or kidney cancer. J is TRBJ1-4 and V is TRBV5-1; D is undetermined. The CDR3 DNA is TGCGCCAGCAGCTCCCGACTTAATGAAAAACTGTTTTTT. Translation: CASSSRLNEKLFF.